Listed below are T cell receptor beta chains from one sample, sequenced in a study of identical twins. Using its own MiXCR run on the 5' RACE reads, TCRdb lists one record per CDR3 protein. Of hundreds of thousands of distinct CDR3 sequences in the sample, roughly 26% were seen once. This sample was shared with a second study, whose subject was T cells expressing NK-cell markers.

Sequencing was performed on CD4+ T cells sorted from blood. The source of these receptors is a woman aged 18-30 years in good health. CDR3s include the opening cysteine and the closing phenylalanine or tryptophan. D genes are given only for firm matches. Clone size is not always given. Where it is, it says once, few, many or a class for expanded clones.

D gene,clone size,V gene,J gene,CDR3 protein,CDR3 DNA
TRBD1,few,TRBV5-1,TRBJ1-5,CASSLGGQKQPQHF,TGCGCCAGCAGCTTGGGGGGACAGAAGCAGCCCCAGCATTTT
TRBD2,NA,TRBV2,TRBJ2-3,CASSDGRRNTDTQYF,TGTGCCAGCAGTGACGGGAGGAGGAACACAGATACGCAGTATTTT
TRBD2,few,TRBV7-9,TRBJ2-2,CASTLAGGSGELFF,TGTGCCAGCACCCTAGCGGGGGGCTCCGGGGAGCTGTTTTTT
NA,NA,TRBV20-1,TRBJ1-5,CSAREVRGDQPQHF,TGCAGTGCTAGAGAGGTCAGGGGAGATCAGCCCCAGCATTTT
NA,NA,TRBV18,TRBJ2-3,CASSPLRSVDTQYF,TGTGCCAGCTCACCGCTGCGTTCGGTGGATACGCAGTATTTT
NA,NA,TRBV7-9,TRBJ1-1,CASSLASVRWTEAFF,TGTGCCAGCAGCTTAGCGTCTGTCAGGTGGACTGAAGCTTTCTTT
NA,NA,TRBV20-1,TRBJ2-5,CSARGGGGVGETQYF,TGCAGTGCTAGGGGGGGTGGGGGAGTTGGCGAGACCCAGTACTTC
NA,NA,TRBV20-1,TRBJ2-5,CGARKVNQETQYF,TGCGGTGCTAGGAAAGTAAACCAAGAGACCCAGTACTTC
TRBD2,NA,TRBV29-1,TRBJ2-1,CSVGGLAGARQFF,TGCAGCGTTGGGGGACTAGCGGGAGCCAGGCAGTTCTTC
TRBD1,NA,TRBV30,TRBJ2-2,CAVYRGLRTGELFF,TGTGCCGTCTACAGGGGGCTAAGGACCGGGGAGCTGTTTTTT
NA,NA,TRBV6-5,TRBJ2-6,CASSYGTYSGANVLTF,TGTGCCAGCAGTTACGGCACCTACTCTGGGGCCAACGTCCTGACTTTC